The TCR beta chain under discussion was sequenced for a study of control samples from healthy donors and cancer patients. The CDR3 is 16 residues long. V was cut by 2 bases and J by 4 bases, with 17 bases left in between. Germline CDR1 reads SGHRS; CDR2 reads YFSETQ. Profiled with immunoSEQ multiplex PCR; TCRdb holds only in-frame clones, not every one. The table has 200,000 to 250,000 clones, about 93% seen once; the top ten hold roughly 1.6%. The receptor was derived from a man aged 50 to 59 in good health. The chain recombines TRBV5-1 with TRBJ2-3; D is possibly TRBD1 or TRBD2 (6 bases each). Sequenced sample: blood. In DNA form, the CDR3 reads TGCGCCAGCAGCTTCGGGGGCTTCGGATCTGCAGATACGCAGTATTTT. Translated: CASSFGGFGSADTQYF.